One sample yielded the 16 T cell receptor beta chains listed below, sequenced in a study of control samples from healthy donors and cancer patients. Repertoires were generated with immunoSEQ multiplex PCR, while TCRdb's copy carries only in-frame clones and drops some. The table includes 75,000 to 95,000 clones, around 90% detected once. What was sequenced was PBMCs. These receptors were collected from a woman aged 50 to 60 with colorectal cancer.

The chain has TRBV19 and TRBJ1-2, with a possible D match to TRBD1 (5 bases). Per germline, CDR1 LNHDA and CDR2 SQIVND (reference sequence). Trimming left V 6 bases short and J 8 bases short, with 16 bases between. There are 13 residues in the CDR3. Here the CDR3 reads CASSAGRAGGYTF. For the CDR3, the DNA is TGTGCCAGTAGCGCGGGCAGGGCAGGAGGCTACACCTTC.

The rearrangement joins TRBV6-2 or TRBV6-3 to TRBJ1-2; D remains unclear. V lost 4 bases to trimming and J lost 1 base, with 1 base between them. Germline lookup yields CDR1 MNHEY and CDR2 SVGEGT. There are 11 residues in the CDR3. CDR3 sequence reads: CASSFNYGYTF. CDR3 in DNA: TGTGCCAGCAGTTTTAACTATGGCTACACCTTC.

In its sample, this clone was seen a few times. This chain joins TRBV2 and TRBJ1-6; D perhaps matches TRBD1 (6 bases). V lost 6 bases and J 2 bases, leaving 8 bases between the germline ends. Germline V lookup: CDR1 SNHLY, CDR2 FYNNEI. The CDR3 runs to 14 residues. The DNA of the CDR3 is TGTGCCAGCAGGAGGGACACCTATAATTCACCCCTCCACTTT. Translating it yields CASRRDTYNSPLHF.

The J gene is TRBJ1-5, the V gene TRBV6-4; D not certain. This CDR3 has 13 amino acids. Trimming left V 2 bases short and J 9 bases short, with 11 bases between. Germline CDR1 MRHNA, CDR2 SNTAGT. The CDR3 nucleotides read TGTGCCAGCAGTGACCCGGTTAGCCGGCCCCAGCATTTT. Translated, it gives CASSDPVSRPQHF.

This clone has just one count. V gene TRBV7-2 combines with J gene TRBJ2-5, with TRBD2 matching 11 bases. There are 15 residues in the CDR3. Germline V gives CDR1 SGHTA, CDR2 FQGNSA. V dropped 1 base and J dropped 7; count of bases not matched to a gene: 5. The CDR3 nucleotides are TGTGCCAGCAGCTTAGGACTAGCGGGGAAAGGGACCCAGTACTTC. This sequence encodes CASSLGLAGKGTQYF. Full variable domain (rest looked up from reference TRBV7-2 and TRBJ2-5): GAGVSQSPSNKVTEKGKDVELRCDPISGHTALYWYRQSLGQGLEFLIYFQGNSAPDKSGLPSDRFSAERTGGSVSTLTIQRTQQEDSAVYLCASSLGLAGKGTQYFGPGTRLLVL.

This sequence joins TRBV2 and TRBJ2-2; TRBD2 agrees at 8 bases. The CDR3 extends over 16 amino acids. The germline V gene has CDR1 SNHLY and CDR2 FYNNEI. Trimming took 3 bases from V and 0 from J; bases not matched to a gene: 3. The CDR3 nucleotides read TGTGCCAGCAGTGATCGCGGGGGGACGAACACCGGGGAGCTGTTTTTT. Amino acids: CASSDRGGTNTGELFF.

The CDR3 nucleotides read TGTGCCAGCAGCGTGACAGGGGCCGGGAATTCACCCCTCCACTTT. Translated: CASSVTGAGNSPLHF. The chain recombines TRBV7-9 with TRBJ1-6; the match to TRBD1 covers 8 bases. The CDR3 has 15 amino acids. Per the germline V gene, CDR1 is SEHNR and CDR2 is FQNEAQ (reference sequence). V shed 5 bases and J 7 bases; nucleotides not matched to a gene: 7. The whole variable domain, filled in from reference TRBV7-9 and TRBJ1-6, reads DTGVSQNPRHKITKRGQNVTFRCDPISEHNRLYWYRQTLGQGPEFLTYFQNEAQLEKSRLLSDRFSAERPKGSFSTLEIQRTEQGDSAMYLCASSVTGAGNSPLHFGNGTRLTVT.

The V and J genes are TRBV19 and TRBJ2-1; TRBD2 matches 12 bases. The CDR3 totals 15 residues. The trim removed 2 bases at V and 9 bases at J, leaving 5 bases unmatched. Germline V CDR1 and CDR2: LNHDA, SQIVND (reference sequence). As DNA, the CDR3 is TGTGCCAGTAGTATATTAGCTAGCGGGGGGGCTGAGCAGTTCTTC. Translation gives CASSILASGGAEQFF.

The chain is built from TRBV9 and TRBJ1-2; possible D gene TRBD1, 5 bases. Trimming cost V 3 bases and J 6 bases, with 15 bases left between them. CDR3 length: 14 residues. The V gene's germline CDR1 is SGDLS and CDR2 YYNGEE. CDR3 residues: CASSADAGSHGYTF. The CDR3 region has the DNA TGTGCCAGCAGCGCCGACGCAGGGAGTCATGGCTACACCTTC.

This clone is categorized as medium-sized. The V call is TRBV21-1, the J call TRBJ1-4. TRBV21-1 is classified as a pseudogene. This CDR3 is 11 amino acids long. This CDR3 is CASAPGEKLFF. The CDR3 region has the DNA TGTGCCAGCGCCCCCGGAGAAAAACTGTTTTTT.

The chain joins TRBV7-3 to TRBJ2-3; TRBD2 matches 11 bases. CDR3 length: 15 residues. Germline assignment: CDR1 SGHTA and CDR2 FQGTGA. V lost 2 bases, J lost 9 bases, and 7 bases stayed unmatched. The DNA for the CDR3 is TGTGCCAGCAGCTTAGATAGCGGGGGGGCCCGGACGCAGTATTTT. Translated: CASSLDSGGARTQYF.

The chain carries TRBV2 and TRBJ1-5; TRBD1 might be the D (5 bases). Germline V gene lookup returns CDR1 SNHLY and CDR2 FYNNEI. V gave up 7 bases and J gave up 1 base, with 14 bases separating them. The CDR3 is 15 amino acids. The CDR3 DNA reads TGTGCCAGCATTCAGGGAGGGGCGAGCAATCAGCCCCAGCATTTT. It specifies CASIQGGASNQPQHF.

This rearrangement joins TRBV30 to TRBJ1-2; D is uncertain. The CDR3 runs to 12 residues. The germline V gene has CDR1 GTSNPN and CDR2 SVGIG (reference sequence). Trimming removed 1 base at V and 4 bases at J, with 7 bases between. The CDR3 loop is CAWSDDGYGYTF. In nucleotides, the CDR3 is TGTGCCTGGAGTGACGACGGCTATGGCTACACCTTC.

V and J are TRBV9 and TRBJ2-3; 8 bases are shared with TRBD2. V was pared by 2 bases and J by 6 bases, with 5 bases of the junction left unmatched. Per the germline V gene, CDR1 is SGDLS and CDR2 is YYNGEE. CDR3 length equals 14 residues. The CDR3, as DNA: TGTGCCAGCAGCGTCGGGGGGGCCAGTGATACGCAGTATTTT. Amino acids: CASSVGGASDTQYF.

The rearrangement joins TRBV27 to TRBJ2-7, with D perhaps assigned TRBD1 or TRBD2 (5 bases each). Germline V gives CDR1 MNHEY, CDR2 SMNVEV (reference sequence). V was trimmed by 7 bases and J by 7 bases, leaving 17 bases between them. This CDR3 has 13 residues. DNA of the CDR3: TGTGCCAGCACCTCGGGACCGAGGGTAGAGCAGTACGTC. Amino acid sequence: CASTSGPRVEQYV.

The rearrangement uses TRBV28 and TRBJ2-2; 7 bases line up with TRBD1. The CDR3 runs to 15 residues. Germline CDR1 MDHEN, CDR2 SYDVKM. The V and J ends lost 7 bases and 4 bases, in that order; junction bases with no gene match: 9. The CDR3 DNA reads as TGTGCCAGCAACCCGACAGGGCGTGGCACCGGGGAGCTGTTTTTT. The encoded protein is CASNPTGRGTGELFF.